Listed below are T cell receptor beta chains from one sample, sequenced in a study of T cells in Graves' hyperthyroidism and ophthalmopathy. TCRdb recomputed calls from the multiplex PCR reads with MiXCR, one row per CDR3 protein. The table lists 500,000 to 650,000 distinct CDR3 sequences, over 45% of them singletons. Specimen: peripheral blood or thyroid tissue (not recorded which). The receptors originated from an adult woman with Graves' disease, either hyperthyroidism or ophthalmopathy (not recorded which). Both conserved end residues are part of each CDR3. A D gene is named only where the DNA matches it firmly. The listing skips clone size in some rows; elsewhere it reads once, few, many or a size class.

v_call,j_call,cdr3_length,d_call,clone_size,cdr3_aa,cdr3_nt
TRBV20-1,TRBJ1-1,14,.,.,CSARDVGVGTEAFF,TGCAGTGCTAGAGATGTCGGGGTCGGCACTGAAGCTTTCTTT
TRBV2,TRBJ1-1,13,.,.,CATSRPLNTEAFF,TGTGCCACCAGTCGACCCTTGAACACTGAAGCTTTCTTT
TRBV9,TRBJ1-2,14,TRBD1,many,CASSGTGGLYGYTF,TGTGCCAGCAGCGGGACAGGCGGTCTTTATGGCTACACCTTC
TRBV19,TRBJ1-2,14,.,.,CASRKDRPRNGYTF,TGTGCCAGTAGGAAAGACAGGCCGAGGAACGGCTACACCTTC
TRBV5-6,TRBJ1-2,13,.,many,CASSFGGAYGYTF,TGTGCCAGCAGCTTCGGCGGGGCCTATGGCTACACCTTC
TRBV7-2,TRBJ1-6,16,.,.,CASSFLDLRAPAPLHF,TGTGCCAGCAGCTTCCTGGATTTGCGGGCCCCAGCACCCCTCCACTTT
TRBV2,TRBJ2-7,13,.,.,CASSGDYLWEQYF,TGTGCCAGCAGTGGAGACTATCTCTGGGAGCAGTACTTC
TRBV12-3/TRBV12-4,TRBJ1-3,14,TRBD1,many,CASKRTGVGNTIYF,TGTGCCAGCAAACGGACAGGGGTTGGAAACACCATATATTTT
TRBV2,TRBJ1-2,13,TRBD1,.,CASSPRDSYGYTF,TGTGCCAGCAGTCCCAGGGACAGCTACGGCTACACCTTC
TRBV29-1,TRBJ1-1,13,.,many,CSVEAGGWTEAFF,TGCAGCGTTGAAGCGGGGGGCTGGACTGAAGCTTTCTTT
TRBV7-8,TRBJ2-7,12,.,.,CASSRLGSEQYF,TGTGCCAGCAGCCGGTTAGGGAGCGAGCAGTACTTC
TRBV5-6,TRBJ1-4,15,.,once,CASSSGTTTNEKLFF,TGTGCCAGCAGCTCCGGGACCACCACTAATGAAAAACTGTTTTTT
TRBV5-1,TRBJ1-2,11,.,.,CASRSTAGYTF,TGCGCCAGCAGGTCAACTGCCGGCTACACCTTC
TRBV20-1,TRBJ1-2,14,.,.,CSASSGTGDDGYTF,TGCAGTGCTAGCTCCGGGACGGGGGACGATGGCTACACCTTC
TRBV29-1,TRBJ1-4,13,.,.,CSVEQGLGEKLFF,TGCAGCGTTGAACAGGGATTGGGCGAAAAACTGTTTTTT
TRBV7-9,TRBJ2-5,15,.,few,CASSQEEFRGETQYF,TGTGCCAGCAGCCAAGAGGAATTCCGTGGGGAGACCCAGTACTTC
TRBV10-2,TRBJ1-6,13,.,many,CASSEGGESPLHF,TGCGCCAGCAGTGAGGGGGGAGAATCACCCCTCCACTTT
TRBV2,TRBJ2-5,14,.,once,CASSGGAPQETQYF,TGTGCCAGCAGCGGCGGGGCGCCCCAAGAGACCCAGTACTTC
TRBV10-3,TRBJ2-2,14,TRBD1,.,CASRDRGDTGELFF,TGTGCCAGCAGGGACAGGGGAGACACCGGGGAGCTGTTTTTT
TRBV20-1,TRBJ2-3,14,.,.,CSARLGSSTDTQYF,TGCAGTGCTAGGTTGGGGAGTAGCACAGATACGCAGTATTTT
TRBV7-9,TRBJ2-7,14,TRBD2,.,CASSLTLADYEQYF,TGTGCCAGCAGCTTGACTCTAGCGGACTACGAGCAGTACTTC
TRBV7-2,TRBJ2-5,17,TRBD1,many,CASSSFPGQGAGETQYF,TGTGCCAGCAGCTCATTTCCGGGACAGGGGGCCGGAGAGACCCAGTACTTC
TRBV4-1,TRBJ1-3,18,.,few,CASSQVVIGRPSGNTIYF,TGCGCCAGCAGCCAAGTAGTTATCGGCCGTCCCTCTGGAAACACCATATATTTT
TRBV7-9,TRBJ1-6,13,TRBD1,.,CASSFRGASPLHF,TGTGCCAGCAGCTTCAGGGGGGCTTCACCCCTCCACTTT
TRBV20-1,TRBJ1-2,11,.,few,CSARWPLGYTF,TGCAGTGCTAGGTGGCCGCTGGGCTACACCTTC
TRBV6-1,TRBJ1-6,17,TRBD1,once,CASSQVDRGPYNSPLHF,TGTGCCAGCAGCCAAGTGGACAGGGGGCCCTATAATTCACCCCTCCACTTT
TRBV27,TRBJ2-5,16,.,.,CASSRYGRGGQETQYF,TGTGCCAGCAGTCGATATGGGAGGGGGGGCCAAGAGACCCAGTACTTC
TRBV12-3/TRBV12-4,TRBJ2-6,13,.,once,CASNLPGANVLTF,TGTGCCAGCAACCTCCCTGGGGCCAACGTCCTGACTTTC
TRBV9,TRBJ2-2,15,TRBD2,many,CASSPRLANTGELFF,TGTGCCAGCAGCCCTCGACTAGCTAACACCGGGGAGCTGTTTTTT
TRBV30,TRBJ1-1,13,.,.,CVGQRGANTEAFF,TGTGTGGGGCAGCGAGGCGCTAACACTGAAGCTTTCTTT
TRBV10-3,TRBJ1-6,15,TRBD1,.,CAIRQGIPYNSPLHF,TGTGCCATACGACAGGGAATACCCTATAATTCACCCCTCCACTTT
TRBV2,TRBJ1-4,14,TRBD1,many,CASKSTGKPEKLFF,TGTGCCAGCAAATCGACAGGGAAGCCTGAAAAACTGTTTTTT
TRBV19,TRBJ2-6,19,.,many,CASSMLKGPTFSGANVLTF,TGTGCCAGTAGTATGTTGAAAGGACCGACGTTCTCTGGGGCCAACGTCCTGACTTTC
TRBV12-3/TRBV12-4,TRBJ1-2,14,TRBD1,many,CASRGTGGTYGYTF,TGTGCCAGCAGGGGGACAGGGGGGACCTATGGCTACACCTTC
TRBV29-1,TRBJ1-1,12,TRBD1,.,CSVAGQVAEAFF,TGCAGCGTTGCGGGACAGGTGGCGGAAGCTTTCTTT
TRBV19,TRBJ1-5,15,.,many,CASSGFGRGNQPQHF,TGTGCCTCATCCGGTTTCGGACGTGGCAATCAGCCCCAGCATTTT
TRBV19,TRBJ1-2,16,.,.,CASSASLGAANYGYTF,TGTGCCAGTAGTGCTTCGCTTGGGGCGGCAAACTATGGCTACACCTTC
TRBV12-3/TRBV12-4,TRBJ2-5,14,.,many,CASSQQLLQETQYF,TGTGCCAGCAGTCAGCAGCTTCTACAAGAGACCCAGTACTTC
TRBV24-1,TRBJ1-1,11,.,.,CATSGGTEAFF,TGTGCCACCAGTGGGGGTACTGAAGCTTTCTTT
TRBV29-1,TRBJ2-5,13,.,.,CSVVGLPQETQYF,TGCAGCGTTGTAGGCTTACCCCAAGAGACCCAGTACTTC
TRBV29-1,TRBJ2-7,15,.,many,CSVITQEGSLYEQYF,TGCAGCGTCATAACTCAGGAGGGCTCCCTCTACGAGCAGTACTTC
TRBV25-1,TRBJ1-6,13,.,.,CASSPMMGSPLHF,TGTGCCAGCAGTCCGATGATGGGCTCACCCCTCCACTTT
TRBV6-5,TRBJ2-5,14,TRBD2,many,CASSYGGSGETQYF,TGTGCCAGCAGTTACGGCGGGAGTGGGGAGACCCAGTACTTC
TRBV12-3/TRBV12-4,TRBJ1-2,14,TRBD1,.,CASSPGTAQGGYTF,TGTGCCAGCAGTCCCGGGACAGCCCAGGGGGGCTACACCTTC
TRBV29-1,TRBJ2-1,12,TRBD1,.,CSVAVGAGGQFF,TGCAGCGTTGCCGTCGGGGCAGGGGGCCAGTTCTTC
TRBV24-1,TRBJ2-5,16,TRBD1,.,CATSDPGQGAYETQYF,TGTGCCACCAGTGATCCGGGACAGGGTGCATACGAGACCCAGTACTTC
TRBV14,TRBJ1-2,13,.,many,CASSPGPSFGYTF,TGTGCCAGCAGCCCCGGGCCGAGCTTTGGCTACACCTTC
TRBV7-3,TRBJ2-2,14,.,many,CASSFGPATGELFF,TGTGCCAGCAGCTTCGGACCCGCCACCGGGGAGCTGTTTTTT
TRBV6-5,TRBJ1-1,14,.,many,CASSTKTLRAEAFF,TGTGCCAGCAGTACCAAGACCCTTCGGGCTGAAGCTTTCTTT
TRBV7-2,TRBJ1-1,14,.,.,CASSLMERNTEAFF,TGTGCCAGCAGCTTAATGGAGAGGAACACTGAAGCTTTCTTT